This paragraph covers one T cell receptor beta chain sequence. Treatment defined: around 19 received Ad26.COV2.S at low or high dose, single or two shots; several received placebo; per-sample allocation not given. At day 63 after the first vaccine or placebo injection, samples were drawn. This specimen belongs to a study of Ad26.COV2.S vaccination and SARS-CoV-2 variants. About the research overall: Intramuscular Ad26.COV2.S doses were given once or twice, 56 days apart.

Repertoires were generated with immunoSEQ multiplex PCR, while TCRdb's copy carries only in-frame clones and drops some. The sample consists of about 410,000 clones, about 92% of them appearing once. The trim removed 0 bases at V and 7 bases at J, leaving 6 bases unmatched. Germline V gives CDR1 SGHAT, CDR2 FQNNGV. There are 16 residues in the CDR3. This chain links TRBV11-2 with TRBJ2-1, with 10 bases lining up with TRBD1. The receptor was isolated from a person aged 18 to 59 who received the Ad26.COV2.S COVID-19 vaccine or a placebo. Sequences were derived from peripheral blood, sampled in a trial of Ad26.COV2.S vaccine versus placebo. The CDR3 region has the DNA TGTGCCAGCAGCTTAGAGGCGGGACAGGGGAGGAATGAGCAGTTCTTC. Its protein product is CASSLEAGQGRNEQFF.